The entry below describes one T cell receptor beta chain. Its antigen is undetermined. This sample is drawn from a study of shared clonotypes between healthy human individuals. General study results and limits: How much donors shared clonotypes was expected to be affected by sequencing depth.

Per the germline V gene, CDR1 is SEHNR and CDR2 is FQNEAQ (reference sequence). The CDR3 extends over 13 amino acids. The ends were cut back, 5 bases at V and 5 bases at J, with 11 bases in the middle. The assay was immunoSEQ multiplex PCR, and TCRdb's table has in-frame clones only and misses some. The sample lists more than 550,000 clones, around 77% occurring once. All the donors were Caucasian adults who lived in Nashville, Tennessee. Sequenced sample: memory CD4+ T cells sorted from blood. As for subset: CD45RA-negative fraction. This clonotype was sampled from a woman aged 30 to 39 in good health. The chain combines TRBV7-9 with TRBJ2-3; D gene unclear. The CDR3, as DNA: TGTGCCAGCAGCCGGAACCTAGGAGATACGCAGTATTTT. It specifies CASSRNLGDTQYF.